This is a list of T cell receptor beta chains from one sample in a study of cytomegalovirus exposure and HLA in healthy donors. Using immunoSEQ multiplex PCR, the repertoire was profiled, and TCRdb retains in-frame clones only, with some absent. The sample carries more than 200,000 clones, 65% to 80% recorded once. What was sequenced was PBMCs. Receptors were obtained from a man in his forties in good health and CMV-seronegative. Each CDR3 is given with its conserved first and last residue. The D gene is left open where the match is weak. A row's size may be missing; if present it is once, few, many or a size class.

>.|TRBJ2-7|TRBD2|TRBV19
TGTGCCAGTAGTTCTAGCGGGAGCTCCTACGAGCAGTACTTC
CASSSSGSSYEQYF
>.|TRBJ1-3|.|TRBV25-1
TGTGCCACCAAGAGCAACTCTGGAAACACCATATATTTT
CATKSNSGNTIYF
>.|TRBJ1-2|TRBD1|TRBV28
TGTGCCAGCAGTTTATCTCCGACAGGGACTAACTATGGCTACACCTTC
CASSLSPTGTNYGYTF
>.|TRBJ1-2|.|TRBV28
TGTGCTAAATTGGACAGAATTAACTATGGCTACACCTTC
CAKLDRINYGYTF
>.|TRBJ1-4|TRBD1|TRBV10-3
TGTGCCATCAGTGCAACCGGGACAGGGAATGAAAAACTGTTTTTT
CAISATGTGNEKLFF
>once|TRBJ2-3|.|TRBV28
TGTGCCAGCAGTTACCCGCCCGAGCAGGGGAGATATTCAGATACGCAGTATTTT
CASSYPPEQGRYSDTQYF
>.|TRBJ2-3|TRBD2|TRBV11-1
TGTGCCAGCACCACGAGCGGGAGGGTCACAGATACGCAGTATTTT
CASTTSGRVTDTQYF
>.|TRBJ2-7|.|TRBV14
TGTGCCAGCAGCTCTGACGGGGCCTACGAGCAGTACTTC
CASSSDGAYEQYF
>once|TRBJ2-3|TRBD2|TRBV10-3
TGTGCCATCAGTCCGGGAGGGCCAACAGATACGCAGTATTTT
CAISPGGPTDTQYF
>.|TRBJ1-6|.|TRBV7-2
TGTGCCAGCAGCTTTATGAGGGAATCACCCCTCCACTTT
CASSFMRESPLHF
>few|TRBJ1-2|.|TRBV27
TGTGCCAGCAGGTTGGGAGGTACAGTCTATGGCTACACCTTC
CASRLGGTVYGYTF
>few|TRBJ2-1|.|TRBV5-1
TGCGCCAGCAGCCCCCTAGGGGCGACCTACAATGAGCAGTTCTTC
CASSPLGATYNEQFF
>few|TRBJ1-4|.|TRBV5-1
TGCGCCAGCAGACAAACCTCCCAAGCAACTAATGAAAAACTGTTTTTT
CASRQTSQATNEKLFF
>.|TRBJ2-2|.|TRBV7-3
TGTGCCAGCAGCTCCACAGGTTCGAACACCGGGGAGCTGTTTTTT
CASSSTGSNTGELFF
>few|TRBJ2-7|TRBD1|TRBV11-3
TGTGCCAGCAGCTTGGACAGGGGGCACATTTACGAGCAGTACTTC
CASSLDRGHIYEQYF
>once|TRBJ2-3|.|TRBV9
TGTGCCAGCAGCGTATCGGTCCCCCCCACAGATACGCAGTATTTT
CASSVSVPPTDTQYF
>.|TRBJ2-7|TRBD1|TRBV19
TGTGCCAGTAGTACTACAGGGGCCTGGGAGCAGTACTTC
CASSTTGAWEQYF
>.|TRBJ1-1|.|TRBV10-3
TGTGCCATCAGCTCCTACGACAGCAAAGCTTTCTTT
CAISSYDSKAFF
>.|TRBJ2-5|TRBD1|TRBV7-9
TGTGCCAGCAGCCTAGGGACAGGGAATTTCCAAGAGACCCAGTACTTC
CASSLGTGNFQETQYF
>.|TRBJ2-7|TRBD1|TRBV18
TGTGCCAGCTCACCGGGACAGGGCCCCTACGAGCAGTACTTC
CASSPGQGPYEQYF
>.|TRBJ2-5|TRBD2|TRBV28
TGTGCCAGCAGTTCGTTGGCGGGAGTAGTGGAGACCCAGTACTTC
CASSSLAGVVETQYF
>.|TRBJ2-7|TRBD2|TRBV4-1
TGCGCCAGCAGCCAGCTAGCGGGAGGCCCCTACGAGCAGTACTTC
CASSQLAGGPYEQYF
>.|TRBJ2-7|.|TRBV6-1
TGTGCCAGCAGTGAAGAGGCGTCGGGAATCTACGAGCAGTACTTC
CASSEEASGIYEQYF
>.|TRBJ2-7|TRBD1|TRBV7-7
TGTGCCAGCAGCTCGGGACAGTTCTACGAGCAGTACTTC
CASSSGQFYEQYF
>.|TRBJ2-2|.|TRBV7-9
TGTGCCAGCAGCCCGCCGACTCTGGCCACCGGGGAGCTGTTTTTT
CASSPPTLATGELFF
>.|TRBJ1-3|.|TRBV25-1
TGTGCCAGCAGTGCCGGGGACTATGAGGGGGGAAACACCATATATTTT
CASSAGDYEGGNTIYF
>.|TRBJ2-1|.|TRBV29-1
TGCAGCGTTGTCTTAGGGGAGTGGGCCGGGAGTGAGCAGTTCTTC
CSVVLGEWAGSEQFF
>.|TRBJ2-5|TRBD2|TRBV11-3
TGTGCCAGCAGCCCCCGGAGCGGGAGTAGAGAGACCCAGTACTTC
CASSPRSGSRETQYF
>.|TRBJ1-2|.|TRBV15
TGTGCCACCAGCGTCCGGGGTGACGCCTACTATGGCTACACCTTC
CATSVRGDAYYGYTF
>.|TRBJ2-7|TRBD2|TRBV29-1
TGCAGCGTTCTTGGCGGGAGAGGTGAAGGGGCCTTCGAGCAGTACTTC
CSVLGGRGEGAFEQYF
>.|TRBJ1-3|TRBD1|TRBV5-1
TGCGCCAGCAGCTTTGACAGGGGCCGAAACACCATATATTTT
CASSFDRGRNTIYF
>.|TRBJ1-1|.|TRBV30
TGTGCCTGGAGTGTACGGGGAGGGAAAGGGGCTGAAGCTTTCTTT
CAWSVRGGKGAEAFF
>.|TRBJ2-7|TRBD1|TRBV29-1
TGCAGCGTGCCCTGGACAGGGGGCGGCTACGAGCAGTACTTC
CSVPWTGGGYEQYF
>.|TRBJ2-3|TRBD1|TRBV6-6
TGTGCCAGCAACAGACAGGGGAATCCAGATACGCAGTATTTT
CASNRQGNPDTQYF
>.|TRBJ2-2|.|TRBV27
TGTGCCAGCAGTTCCCGGAGGACCGGGGAGCTGTTTTTT
CASSSRRTGELFF
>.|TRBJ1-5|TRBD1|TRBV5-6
TGTGCCAGCAGCTCGGATCGACAGGGGGGACAGCCCCAGCATTTT
CASSSDRQGGQPQHF
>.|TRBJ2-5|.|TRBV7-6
TGTGCCAGCAGCTTAGGATCTGGGACTCCTAAAGAGACCCAGTACTTC
CASSLGSGTPKETQYF
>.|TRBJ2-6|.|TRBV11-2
TGTGCCAGCAGCTTAGGGCGGACTTCTGGGGCCAACGTCCTGACTTTC
CASSLGRTSGANVLTF
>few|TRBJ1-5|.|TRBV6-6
TGTGCCAGCAGTTACTTGGGAGAGCAGCCCCAGCATTTT
CASSYLGEQPQHF
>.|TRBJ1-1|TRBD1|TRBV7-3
TGTGCCAGCAGCCAGGAGGGGGCTAGGAACACTGAAGCTTTCTTT
CASSQEGARNTEAFF
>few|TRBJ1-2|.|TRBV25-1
TGTGCCAGCAGTGAATTGGGGTCGGACTGGGGCTATGGCTACACCTTC
CASSELGSDWGYGYTF